Here is one T cell receptor (beta chain) with its context. The sample originates from a study of CD8 T cells in Susac syndrome. Reverse transcription used about 0.5 to 1 ug RNA and random hexamers. By means of immunoSEQ multiplex PCR, TCR beta CDR3 spanning 54 Vbeta and 13 Jbeta underwent amplification. TCRdb analysed the immunoSEQ multiplex PCR reads with MiXCR anew, one entry per CDR3 protein. Of some 190,000 distinct CDR3 sequences listed, about 95% are singletons. Healthy donors served as age- and sex-matched controls. FACS enriched CD8+ TEMRA cells, while bulk CD8+ and CD4+ were negatively isolated. The CDR3 spans 15 residues. Germline CDR1 SGDLS, CDR2 YYNGEE. V lost 0 bases to trimming and J lost 5 bases; unmatched junction nucleotides: 4.

The V call is TRBV9, the J call TRBJ2-3; 9 nucleotides line up with TRBD2. Sequenced: CD4+ T cells from PBMCs. This sequence originates from a human donor in good health. The CDR3 region has the DNA TGTGCCAGCAGCGTAGTAGCGGGAGTTGGAGATACGCAGTATTTT. Its protein product is CASSVVAGVGDTQYF.